These T cell receptor beta chains were read from a single sample in a study of cytomegalovirus exposure and HLA in healthy donors. Assay: immunoSEQ multiplex PCR; the TCRdb copy retains only in-frame clones and omits some. This table holds about 150,000 clones, 85% to 90% found once. The sample comprised PBMCs. These receptors were collected from a human donor in good health. Each CDR3 is given with its conserved first and last residue.

v_gene	j_gene	len	CDR3aa
TRBV5-1	TRBJ2-7	15	CASSLVPGEFYEQYF
TRBV4-1	TRBJ2-7	15	CASSQEWDYSYEQYF
TRBV15	TRBJ2-1	16	CATSPRGQGANNEQFF
TRBV4-1	TRBJ2-4	17	CASSPRFSGRAINIQYF
TRBV5-1	TRBJ2-7	13	CASSWTSADEQYF
TRBV6-1	TRBJ2-7	13	CASRTQGAYEQYF
TRBV5-1	TRBJ2-3	16	CASSYMGLDSVDTQYF
TRBV29-1	TRBJ1-1	12	CSVSRGATEAFF
TRBV7-2	TRBJ1-4	16	CASSLGIRRDREKLFF
TRBV27	TRBJ2-7	16	CASSLSQQGGTYEQYF
TRBV25-1	TRBJ2-3	12	CASSEGTDTQYF
TRBV6-6	TRBJ1-1	15	CASSFPRQGHTEAFF
TRBV4-1	TRBJ1-3	16	CASSHPSRDKGNTIYF
TRBV19	TRBJ2-1	14	CASSWTQGANEQFF
TRBV6-5	TRBJ2-7	16	CASSYSGATSSYEQYF
TRBV29-1	TRBJ1-2	16	CSVERNRGFGNYGYTF
TRBV10-2	TRBJ1-1	15	CASIPRTGRDTEAFF
TRBV29-1	TRBJ1-2	15	CSVETRGTGGQGYTF
TRBV18	TRBJ1-5	15	CASSPPGGASQPQHF
TRBV4-1	TRBJ1-2	15	CASSLKEDSNYGYTF
TRBV6-1	TRBJ2-1	14	CASSDGQGWGEQFF
TRBV5-1	TRBJ2-1	16	CASSLAAGGPMDEQFF
TRBV4-2	TRBJ2-7	15	CASSQEWAGGYEQYF
TRBV2	TRBJ2-1	15	CASSVYGRAGNEQFF
TRBV7-9	TRBJ2-1	12	CASSTDRAIPFF
TRBV2	TRBJ2-2	17	CASRPKSSGGKTGELFF
TRBV9	TRBJ2-1	16	CASSPGTSGVYNEQFF
TRBV5-4	TRBJ2-4	16	CASSPPAGQGKNIQYF
TRBV5-6	TRBJ2-7	13	CASSIGQVYEQYF
TRBV18	TRBJ2-1	18	CASSYHRASGDVYNEQFF
TRBV7-2	TRBJ1-3	16	CASSLNPTVSGNTIYF
TRBV7-9	TRBJ2-2	15	CASRGQGAQSGELFF
TRBV2	TRBJ1-1	16	CASRDTGVRINTEAFF
TRBV9	TRBJ2-3	14	CASSLNAPTDTQYF
TRBV15	TRBJ1-4	16	CATSRVEGQRNEKLFF
TRBV28	TRBJ1-2	14	CASSLLASNYGYTF
TRBV5-6	TRBJ2-1	15	CASSPAASAVNEQFF
TRBV11-2	TRBJ2-7	15	CASRLAGGRSYEQYF
TRBV9	TRBJ2-5	16	CASSVGPGGLQETQYF
TRBV27	TRBJ1-1	15	CASSFRGAVYTEAFF
TRBV27	TRBJ1-6	15	CASSLKQFTNSPLHF
TRBV6-1	TRBJ1-4	15	CASSSGAGANEKLFF
TRBV28	TRBJ1-4	13	CASEGQPPEKLFF
TRBV6-1	TRBJ1-1	12	CASRAPTGMYFF
TRBV7-2	TRBJ1-5	17	CASSPGGGLILGQPQHF
TRBV5-1	TRBJ2-7	15	CASSPEVAVSYEQYF
TRBV7-9	TRBJ2-6	18	CASSLVGQGASGANVLTF
TRBV7-8	TRBJ2-3	16	CASSPRTSGSSDTQYF
TRBV9	TRBJ2-1	16	CASSSRTSGILNEQFF
TRBV19	TRBJ2-1	17	CASRTPGLAGNNNEQFF
TRBV6-4	TRBJ2-1	16	CASSEGTGGAYNEQFF
TRBV6-4	TRBJ2-5	18	CASSDSNLAGAKRETQYF
TRBV30	TRBJ1-5	15	CAWSDGRVGGEPQHF
TRBV5-4	TRBJ2-7	15	CASSLDSGRGFEQYF
TRBV5-4	TRBJ1-2	13	CASSLTFQEGYTF
TRBV29-1	TRBJ1-5	13	CSVKRDSNQPQHF